This T cell receptor beta chain was profiled in a study of a mutant IDH1 vaccine in newly diagnosed glioma. About the research overall: Either 4-6 weeks after radiotherapy alone or alongside temozolomide, vaccination was begun.

This CDR3 comprises 13 residues. V was shortened by 1 base and J by 10 bases, with 11 bases between the two germline ends. Per germline, CDR1 SGHTA and CDR2 FQGNSA. Notes on this clone: Its antigen is unknown.

Profiling relied on immunoSEQ multiplex PCR, and the TCRdb table lists in-frame clones only, not all of them. Here the sample spans roughly 51,000 clones, approximately 80% being singletons. The time point here: week 5, during vaccination. What each vaccine dose contained was 300 ug of mutant IDH1 20-mer peptide, accompanied by topical imiquimod. The material sequenced was PBMCs, taken from a glioma patient whose treatment included an IDH1 peptide vaccine. This chain joins TRBV7-2 and TRBJ2-1, with unresolved D. This TCR derives from a woman between 18 and 29 years old with glioma. Some clones in this sample may be carry-over from other donors' samples. DNA of the CDR3: TGTGCCAGCAGCTTAGTAGCCATTAGGGAGCAGTTCTTC. It specifies CASSLVAIREQFF.